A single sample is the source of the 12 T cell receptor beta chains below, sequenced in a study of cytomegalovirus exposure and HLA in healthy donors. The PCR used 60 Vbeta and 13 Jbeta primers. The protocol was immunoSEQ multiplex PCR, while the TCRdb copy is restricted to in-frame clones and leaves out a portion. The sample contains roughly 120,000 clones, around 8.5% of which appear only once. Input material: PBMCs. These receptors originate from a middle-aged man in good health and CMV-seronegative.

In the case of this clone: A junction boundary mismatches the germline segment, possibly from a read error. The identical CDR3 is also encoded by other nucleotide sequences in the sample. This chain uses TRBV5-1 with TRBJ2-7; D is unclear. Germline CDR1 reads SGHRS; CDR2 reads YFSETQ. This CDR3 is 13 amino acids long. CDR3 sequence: CASSLSNSYEQYF. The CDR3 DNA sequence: TGCGCCAGCAGCTTGAGCAATAGCTACGAGCAGTACTTT.

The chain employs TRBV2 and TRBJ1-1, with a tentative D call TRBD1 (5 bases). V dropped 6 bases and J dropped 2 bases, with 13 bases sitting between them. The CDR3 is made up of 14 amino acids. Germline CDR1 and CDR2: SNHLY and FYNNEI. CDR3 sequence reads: CASRGAAINTEAFF. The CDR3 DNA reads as TGTGCCAGCAGAGGGGCCGCGATCAACACTGAAGCTTTCTTT.

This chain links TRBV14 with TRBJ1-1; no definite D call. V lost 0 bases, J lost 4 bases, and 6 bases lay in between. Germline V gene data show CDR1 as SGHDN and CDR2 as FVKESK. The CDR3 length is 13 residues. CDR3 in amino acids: CASSQDGVTEAFF. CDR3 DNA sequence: TGTGCCAGCAGCCAAGACGGGGTCACTGAAGCTTTCTTT.

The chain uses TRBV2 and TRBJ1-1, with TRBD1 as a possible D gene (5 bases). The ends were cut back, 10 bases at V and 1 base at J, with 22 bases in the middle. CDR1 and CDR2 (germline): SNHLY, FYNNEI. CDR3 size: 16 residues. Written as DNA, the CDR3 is TGTGCCACCAGACAGACTCTTCGACAGAAGAACACTGAAGCTTTCTTT. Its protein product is CATRQTLRQKNTEAFF.

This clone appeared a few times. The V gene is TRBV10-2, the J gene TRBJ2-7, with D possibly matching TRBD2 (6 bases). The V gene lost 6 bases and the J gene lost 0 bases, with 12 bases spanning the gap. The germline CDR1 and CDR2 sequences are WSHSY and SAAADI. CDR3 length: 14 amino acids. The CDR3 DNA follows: TGCGCCAGCAGCGGGGGACGCTACTCCTACGAGCAGTACTTC. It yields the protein CASSGGRYSYEQYF.

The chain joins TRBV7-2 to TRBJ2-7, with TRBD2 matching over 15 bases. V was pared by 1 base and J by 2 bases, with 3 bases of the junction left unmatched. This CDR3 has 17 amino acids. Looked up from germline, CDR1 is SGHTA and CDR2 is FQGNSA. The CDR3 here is CASSLDRTSGGAYEQYF. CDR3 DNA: TGTGCCAGCAGCTTAGATAGGACTAGCGGGGGGGCCTACGAGCAGTACTTC.

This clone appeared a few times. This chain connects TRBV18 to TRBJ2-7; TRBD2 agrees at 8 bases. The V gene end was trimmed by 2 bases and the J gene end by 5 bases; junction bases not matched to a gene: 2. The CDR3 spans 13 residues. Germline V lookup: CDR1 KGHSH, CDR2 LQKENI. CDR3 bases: TGTGCCAGCTCACCAGCGGGGGGACACGAGCAGTACTTC. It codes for CASSPAGGHEQYF.

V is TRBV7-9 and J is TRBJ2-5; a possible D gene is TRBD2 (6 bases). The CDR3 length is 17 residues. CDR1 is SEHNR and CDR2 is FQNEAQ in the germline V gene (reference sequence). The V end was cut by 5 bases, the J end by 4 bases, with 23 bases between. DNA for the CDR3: TGTGCCAGCAGCCTTGTGGACGGGGGAGCGAGAGGAGAGACCCAGTACTTC. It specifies CASSLVDGGARGETQYF.

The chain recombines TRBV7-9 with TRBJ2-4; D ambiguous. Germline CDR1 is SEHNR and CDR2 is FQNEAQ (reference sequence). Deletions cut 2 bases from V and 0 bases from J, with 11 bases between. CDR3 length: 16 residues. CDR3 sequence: CASSLSTDLAKNIQYF. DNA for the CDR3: TGTGCCAGCAGCTTAAGTACAGATCTAGCCAAAAACATTCAGTACTTC. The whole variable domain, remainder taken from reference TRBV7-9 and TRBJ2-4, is DTGVSQNPRHKITKRGQNVTFRCDPISEHNRLYWYRQTLGQGPEFLTYFQNEAQLEKSRLLSDRFSAERPKGSFSTLEIQRTEQGDSAMYLCASSLSTDLAKNIQYFGAGTRLSVL.

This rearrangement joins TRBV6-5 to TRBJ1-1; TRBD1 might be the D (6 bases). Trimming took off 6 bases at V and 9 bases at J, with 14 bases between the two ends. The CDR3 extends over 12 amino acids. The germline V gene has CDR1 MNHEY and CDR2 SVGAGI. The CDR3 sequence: CASSRHTGKAFF. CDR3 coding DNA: TGTGCCAGCAGCCGTCATACAGGGAAAGCTTTCTTT.

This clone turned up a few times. The CDR3 region has the DNA TGTGCCATCAGTCCCGGGACAGGGGAAGAGACCCAGTACTTC. It translates to CAISPGTGEETQYF. The V gene is TRBV10-3, the J gene TRBJ2-5; 10 positions match TRBD1. The ends lost 5 bases at V and 3 bases at J; junction bases unmatched: 3. Germline CDR1 and CDR2: ENHRY and SYGVKD. The CDR3 loop spans 14 amino acids.

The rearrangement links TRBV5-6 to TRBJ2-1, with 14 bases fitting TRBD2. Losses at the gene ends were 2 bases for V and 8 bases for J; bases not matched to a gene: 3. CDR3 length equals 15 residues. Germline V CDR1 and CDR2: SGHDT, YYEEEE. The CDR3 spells CASSLGLAGGHEQFF. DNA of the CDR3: TGTGCCAGCAGCTTAGGACTAGCGGGGGGCCATGAGCAGTTCTTC.